This T cell receptor (beta chain) was identified in a study of cytomegalovirus exposure and HLA in healthy donors. The PCR used 60 Vbeta and 13 Jbeta primers. TCRdb's copy holds only in-frame clones and misses some; the assay was immunoSEQ multiplex PCR. The listing records 45,000 to 50,000 clones. Study-level findings and limits: For TCR beta chains, V- and J-gene trimming was later linked to a missense DCLRE1C variant. There were some V segments, including TRBV6-2 and TRBV6-3, excluded as indistinguishable.

The CDR3 has 14 residues. V lost 3 bases to trimming and J lost 1 base, with 6 bases between them. Germline lookup yields CDR1 LNHDA and CDR2 SQIVND (reference sequence). To note about this clone: Its antigen is as yet unknown.

The specimen sequenced was PBMCs. The origin of this receptor is a male donor in good health and CMV-seronegative. The V and J genes are TRBV19 and TRBJ2-2; D unclear. The CDR3 sequence is CASSISQNTGELFF. DNA for the CDR3: TGTGCCAGTAGTATTTCACAGAACACCGGGGAGCTGTTTTTT.